A selection of T cell receptor beta chains follows, all from one sample in a study of blood T cell repertoires in COVID-19. Assay: immunoSEQ multiplex PCR; the TCRdb copy retains only in-frame clones and omits some. The sample has around 160,000 clones; approximately 80% are singletons. The sample consisted of peripheral blood. Receptors originate from a woman aged 40-49 years with active or convalescent COVID-19. Each CDR3 is given with its conserved first and last residue. A D gene is named only where the DNA matches it firmly. Clone size is shown for a subset of rows, as once, few, many or a class of expanded clone.

size: -
V: TRBV11-3
J: TRBJ2-1
D: TRBD2
DNA: TGTGCCAGCAGCTTAACTAGCGGGAGTGGGAGTGAGCAGTTCTTC
CDR3: CASSLTSGSGSEQFF

size: -
V: TRBV10-3
J: TRBJ1-1
D: TRBD1
DNA: TGTGCCATCAGTCTTCAGGACAGGGACTCTGAAGCTTTCTTT
CDR3: CAISLQDRDSEAFF

size: -
V: TRBV15
J: TRBJ1-2
D: -
DNA: TGTGCCACCAGCCAACCGGCTCAGGGCTCCTATGGCTACACCTTC
CDR3: CATSQPAQGSYGYTF

size: few
V: TRBV9
J: TRBJ2-5
D: TRBD2
DNA: TGTGCCAGCAGCCGTCCCCGTGGCGGGGGAGAGACCCAGTACTTC
CDR3: CASSRPRGGGETQYF

size: -
V: TRBV30
J: TRBJ1-1
D: -
DNA: TGTGCCTGGAGCGACTACACTGAAGCTTTCTTT
CDR3: CAWSDYTEAFF

size: -
V: TRBV7-2
J: TRBJ2-1
D: TRBD2
DNA: TGTGCCAGCAGGACTAGCGGGACCAGTGGCTACAATGAGCAGTTCTTC
CDR3: CASRTSGTSGYNEQFF

size: once
V: TRBV27
J: TRBJ1-2
D: -
DNA: TGTGCCAGCAGCCCCGGACAGTCATATGGCTACACCTTC
CDR3: CASSPGQSYGYTF

size: once
V: TRBV29-1
J: TRBJ2-1
D: -
DNA: TGCAGCGTTGAGGCAGGGATCGGATACAATGAGCAGTTCTTC
CDR3: CSVEAGIGYNEQFF

size: -
V: TRBV6-5
J: TRBJ2-7
D: -
DNA: TGTGCCAGCAGTTACCAAGGGGCCGAGTACCCCCTCGAGCAGTACTTC
CDR3: CASSYQGAEYPLEQYF

size: -
V: TRBV15
J: TRBJ2-4
D: TRBD2
DNA: TGTGCCACCAGGGCAACCTTCCTAGCGGGGGGCCTAGCCAAAAACATTCAGTACTTC
CDR3: CATRATFLAGGLAKNIQYF

size: -
V: TRBV16
J: TRBJ2-3
D: TRBD1
DNA: TGTGCCAGCAGCCATGGGCGTTCAGGGGGCAGGACAGATACGCAGTATTTT
CDR3: CASSHGRSGGRTDTQYF

size: -
V: TRBV2
J: TRBJ1-5
D: -
DNA: TGTGCCAGCAGTGTTCGTGAAGACTATAGCAATCAGCCCCAGCATTTT
CDR3: CASSVREDYSNQPQHF

size: -
V: TRBV9
J: TRBJ1-1
D: TRBD1
DNA: TGTGCCAGCAGCGGGACAGGGAGTGGAACTGAAGCTTTCTTT
CDR3: CASSGTGSGTEAFF

size: -
V: TRBV18
J: TRBJ2-2
D: -
DNA: TGTGCCAGCTCACCACCCGTCGCCGGGGAGCTGTTTTTT
CDR3: CASSPPVAGELFF

size: -
V: TRBV20-1
J: TRBJ2-1
D: -
DNA: TGCAGTGCTAGTCCAAGAGTTGAGCAGTTCTTC
CDR3: CSASPRVEQFF

size: -
V: TRBV20-1
J: TRBJ1-5
D: -
DNA: TGCAGTGCAGGGGATCAGCCCCAGCATTTT
CDR3: CSAGDQPQHF

size: once
V: TRBV5-1
J: TRBJ2-7
D: TRBD1
DNA: TGCGCCAGCAGCTCCGGACAGGGGGACTACGAGCAGTACTTC
CDR3: CASSSGQGDYEQYF

size: -
V: TRBV6-6
J: TRBJ2-5
D: -
DNA: TGTGCCAGCTCCCCAGCGCAAGAGACCCAGTACTTC
CDR3: CASSPAQETQYF

size: -
V: TRBV11-2
J: TRBJ2-5
D: -
DNA: TGTGCCAGCAGCTTAGACTGGGGCGAGAGAGAGACCCAGTACTTC
CDR3: CASSLDWGERETQYF

size: few
V: TRBV5-1
J: TRBJ1-2
D: -
DNA: TGCGCCAGCAGCCAAGGGGACATGTTACTCCTGGATAATGGCTACACCTTC
CDR3: CASSQGDMLLLDNGYTF

size: -
V: TRBV18
J: TRBJ1-6
D: -
DNA: TGTGCCAGCTCATTGGAGGGCCGGACTTCACCCCTCCACTTT
CDR3: CASSLEGRTSPLHF

size: -
V: TRBV10-3
J: TRBJ2-1
D: TRBD2
DNA: TGTGCCACTAAGACTAGCGGGAGGGTTGAGCAGTTCTTC
CDR3: CATKTSGRVEQFF

size: -
V: TRBV7-9
J: TRBJ1-4
D: -
DNA: TGTGCCAGCAACCGCATCTATAATGAAAAACTGTTTTTT
CDR3: CASNRIYNEKLFF

size: -
V: TRBV12-3/TRBV12-4
J: TRBJ1-2
D: TRBD1
DNA: TGTGCCAGCAGCGCCCAGGGGGCGTATGGCTACACCTTC
CDR3: CASSAQGAYGYTF

size: -
V: TRBV30
J: TRBJ1-5
D: -
DNA: TGTGCCTGGAGTTCGGGTCTCAATCAGCCCCAGCATTTT
CDR3: CAWSSGLNQPQHF

size: -
V: TRBV5-1
J: TRBJ1-2
D: -
DNA: TGCGCCAGCAGCTTCGGCAGGAATAACTATGGCTACACCTTC
CDR3: CASSFGRNNYGYTF

size: -
V: TRBV20-1
J: TRBJ1-3
D: -
DNA: TGCAGTGCTAGTGCCTGGGGGGTGAGCTCTGGAAACACCATATATTTT
CDR3: CSASAWGVSSGNTIYF

size: -
V: TRBV19
J: TRBJ2-1
D: -
DNA: TGTGCCAGTAGTATATATCCGGAGAGCTCCTACAATGAGCAGTTCTTC
CDR3: CASSIYPESSYNEQFF

size: -
V: TRBV6-6
J: TRBJ2-7
D: -
DNA: TGTGCCAGCAGTTACGAAACGGGAGAGTTCTACGAGCAGTACTTC
CDR3: CASSYETGEFYEQYF

size: few
V: TRBV28
J: TRBJ1-1
D: TRBD1
DNA: TGTGCCAGCAGTTTGACAGGGACGTGGGGAGGCACTGAAGCTTTCTTT
CDR3: CASSLTGTWGGTEAFF

size: -
V: TRBV5-6
J: TRBJ1-2
D: -
DNA: TGTGCCAGCAGCTTGGACAGTAACTATGGCTACACCTTC
CDR3: CASSLDSNYGYTF

size: many
V: TRBV24-1
J: TRBJ1-5
D: -
DNA: TGTGCCACCAGTGCCCTGGCCAGCAATCAGCCCCAGCATTTT
CDR3: CATSALASNQPQHF

size: -
V: TRBV16
J: TRBJ1-1
D: -
DNA: TGTGCCAGCAGCCAATATCGGAGGGAAGCTTTCTTT
CDR3: CASSQYRREAFF

size: once
V: TRBV19
J: TRBJ1-2
D: -
DNA: TGTGCCAGTAGTCTCCGCGGCAGATTTTATGGCTACACCTTC
CDR3: CASSLRGRFYGYTF

size: once
V: TRBV15
J: TRBJ2-1
D: TRBD1
DNA: TGTGCCACCAGCCCCTGGACAGGTATCAATGAGCAGTTCTTC
CDR3: CATSPWTGINEQFF

size: -
V: TRBV9
J: TRBJ2-5
D: -
DNA: TGTGCCAGCAGCGTTCGAGGGACCCAGTACTTC
CDR3: CASSVRGTQYF

size: -
V: TRBV28
J: TRBJ2-7
D: TRBD1
DNA: TGTGCCAGCAGTTCTCGGACAGGGGGCGCTTACGAGCAGTACTTC
CDR3: CASSSRTGGAYEQYF

size: once
V: TRBV2
J: TRBJ1-2
D: TRBD1
DNA: TGTGCCAGCAGTGAAGACAGGGGGACTGCTCCCACCTTC
CDR3: CASSEDRGTAPTF

size: -
V: TRBV19
J: TRBJ1-5
D: TRBD1
DNA: TGTGCCAGTAGTATCCAGGGGGGCAATCAGCCCCAGCATTTT
CDR3: CASSIQGGNQPQHF